The sequence of this T cell receptor beta chain was determined in a study of T cells after posttransplantation cyclophosphamide. Profiling relied on immunoSEQ multiplex PCR, and the TCRdb table lists in-frame clones only, not all of them. The sample lists about 5,000 clones, approximately 2% occurring once. The CDR3 totals 18 residues. From germline, CDR1 is PRHDT and CDR2 FYEKMQ (reference sequence). J was trimmed by 4 bases and V by 4 bases; bases with no gene match: 9. This clone showed up just a few times. Busulfan-fludarabine conditioning, marrow transplant, and cyclophosphamide on days +3 and +4 were administered.

The sequence was collected from a male patient in his thirties who received an allogeneic stem cell transplant from a related donor, was CMV-positive, and had no GVHD. Some T cells here may be from the graft donor. The sample was PBMCs, taken almost 250 days after a stem cell transplant with posttransplant cyclophosphamide. The chain uses TRBV13 and TRBJ2-1; 14 nucleotides match TRBD2. In DNA, the CDR3 is TGTGCCAGCAGCTACCAGGGACTAGCGGGGGAGCTATACAATGAGCAGTTCTTC. Its translation: CASSYQGLAGELYNEQFF.